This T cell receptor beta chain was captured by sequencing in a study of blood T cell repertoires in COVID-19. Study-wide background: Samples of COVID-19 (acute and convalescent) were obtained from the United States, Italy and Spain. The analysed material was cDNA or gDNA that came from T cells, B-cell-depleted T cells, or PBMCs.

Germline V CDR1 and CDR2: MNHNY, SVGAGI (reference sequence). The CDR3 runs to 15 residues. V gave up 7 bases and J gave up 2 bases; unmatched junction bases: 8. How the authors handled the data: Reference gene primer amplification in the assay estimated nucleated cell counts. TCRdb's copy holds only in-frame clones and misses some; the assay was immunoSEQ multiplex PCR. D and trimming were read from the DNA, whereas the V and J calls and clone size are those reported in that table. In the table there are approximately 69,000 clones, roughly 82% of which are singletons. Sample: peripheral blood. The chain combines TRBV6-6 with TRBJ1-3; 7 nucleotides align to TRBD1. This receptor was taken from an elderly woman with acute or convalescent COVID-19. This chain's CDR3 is CASTPDRATGNTIYF. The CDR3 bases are TGTGCCAGCACCCCCGACAGGGCTACTGGAAACACCATATATTTT.